Listed here is a single T cell receptor (beta chain). Its antigen is currently unknown. This record comes from a study of a mutant IDH1 vaccine in newly diagnosed glioma. About the research overall: Visit V12 happened at week 35; visit V13 happened at week 47. Overall study findings and caveats: Pseudoprogression apparently lacked any relation to changes in top peripheral T cell clonotypes. A vaccine-induced immune response developed in roughly 93% of the patients.

This table comes from immunoSEQ multiplex PCR, and its TCRdb copy is limited to in-frame clones, with some not included. The repertoire includes about 56,000 clones, approximately 71% of them detected once, and around 5% sits in the top ten. Documented time point: week 47, end of study. Every vaccine dose comprised 300 ug of mutant IDH1 20-mer peptide plus topical imiquimod. Source: PBMCs, taken from a glioma patient whose treatment included an IDH1 peptide vaccine. This TCR was sampled from a man aged 45-60 years with glioma.

CDR3 protein: CASSLLQGAYEQYF. The CDR3 bases are TGTGCCAGCAGTTTACTACAGGGGGCCTACGAGCAGTACTTC. The rearrangement uses TRBV27 and TRBJ2-7; 8 bases match TRBD1. CDR1 and CDR2 from the germline V gene are MNHEY and SMNVEV (reference sequence). V lost 2 bases to trimming and J lost 2 bases; unmatched junction nucleotides: 2. The CDR3 runs 14 residues.